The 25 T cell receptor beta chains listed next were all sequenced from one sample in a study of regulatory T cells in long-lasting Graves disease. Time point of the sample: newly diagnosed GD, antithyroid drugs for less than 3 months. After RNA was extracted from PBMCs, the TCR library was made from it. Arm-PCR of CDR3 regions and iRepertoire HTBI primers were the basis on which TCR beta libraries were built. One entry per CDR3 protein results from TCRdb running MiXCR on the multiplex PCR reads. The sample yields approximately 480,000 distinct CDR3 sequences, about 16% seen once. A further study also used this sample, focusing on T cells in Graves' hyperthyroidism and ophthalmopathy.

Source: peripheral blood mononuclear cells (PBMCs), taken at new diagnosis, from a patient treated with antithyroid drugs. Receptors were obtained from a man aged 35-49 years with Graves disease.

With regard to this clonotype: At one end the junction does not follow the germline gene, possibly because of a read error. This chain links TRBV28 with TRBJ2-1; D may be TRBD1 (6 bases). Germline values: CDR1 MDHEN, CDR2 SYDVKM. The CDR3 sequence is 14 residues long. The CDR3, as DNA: TGTGCCGGCAGTTTTGGGGGCCTGGACAATGAGCAGTTCTTC. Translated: CAGSFGGLDNEQFF. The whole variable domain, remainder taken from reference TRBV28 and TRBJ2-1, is DVKVTQSSRYLVKRTGEKVFLECVQDMDHENMFWYRQDPGLGLRLIYFSYDVKMKEKGDIPEGYSVSREKKERFSLILESASTNQTSMYLCAGSFGGLDNEQFFGPGTRLTVL.

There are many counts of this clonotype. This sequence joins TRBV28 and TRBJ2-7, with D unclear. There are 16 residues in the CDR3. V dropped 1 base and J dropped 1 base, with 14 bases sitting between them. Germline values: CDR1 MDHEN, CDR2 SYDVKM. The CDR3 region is CASSLYGQLTSYEQYF. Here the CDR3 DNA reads TGTGCCAGCAGTTTATACGGTCAATTAACATCCTACGAGCAGTACTTC.

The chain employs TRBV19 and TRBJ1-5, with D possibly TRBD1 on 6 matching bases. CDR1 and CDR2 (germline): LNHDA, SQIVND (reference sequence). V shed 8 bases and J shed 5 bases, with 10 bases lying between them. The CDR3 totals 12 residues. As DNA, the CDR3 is TGTGCCAGTCGAGGACAGTATCAGCCCCAGCATTTT. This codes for CASRGQYQPQHF.

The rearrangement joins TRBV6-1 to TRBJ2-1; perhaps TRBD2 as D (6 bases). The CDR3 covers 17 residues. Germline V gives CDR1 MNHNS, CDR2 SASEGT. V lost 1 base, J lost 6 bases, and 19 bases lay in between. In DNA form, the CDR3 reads TGTGCCAGCAGTGAAGTACACGGCGGGATACCTTTCAATGAGCAGTTCTTC. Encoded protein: CASSEVHGGIPFNEQFF.

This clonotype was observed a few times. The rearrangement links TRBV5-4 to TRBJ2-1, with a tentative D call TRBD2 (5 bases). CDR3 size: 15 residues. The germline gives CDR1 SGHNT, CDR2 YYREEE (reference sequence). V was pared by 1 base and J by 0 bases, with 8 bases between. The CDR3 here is CASSLPLASYNEQFF. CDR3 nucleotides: TGTGCCAGCAGCTTGCCCCTAGCCTCCTACAATGAGCAGTTCTTC.

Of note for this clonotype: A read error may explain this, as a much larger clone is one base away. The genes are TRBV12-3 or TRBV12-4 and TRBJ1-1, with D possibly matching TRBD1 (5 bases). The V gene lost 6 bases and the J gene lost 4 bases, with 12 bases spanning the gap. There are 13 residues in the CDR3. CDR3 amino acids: CASRIVGGTEAFF. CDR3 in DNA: TGTGCCAGCAGAATCGTTGGGGGCACTGAAGCTTTCTTT.

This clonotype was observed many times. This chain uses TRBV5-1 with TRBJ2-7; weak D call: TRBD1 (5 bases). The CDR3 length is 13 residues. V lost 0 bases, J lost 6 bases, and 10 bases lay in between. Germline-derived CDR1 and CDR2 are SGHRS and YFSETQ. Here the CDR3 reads CASSLDGAGEQYF. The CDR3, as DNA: TGCGCCAGCAGCTTGGATGGGGCCGGCGAGCAGTACTTC.

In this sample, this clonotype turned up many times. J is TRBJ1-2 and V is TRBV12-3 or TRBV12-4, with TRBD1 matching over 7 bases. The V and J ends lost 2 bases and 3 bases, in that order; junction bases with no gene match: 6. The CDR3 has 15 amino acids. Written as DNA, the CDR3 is TGTGCCAGCAGTTTAAGCGTCAGGGGGGACTATGGCTACACCTTC. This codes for CASSLSVRGDYGYTF.

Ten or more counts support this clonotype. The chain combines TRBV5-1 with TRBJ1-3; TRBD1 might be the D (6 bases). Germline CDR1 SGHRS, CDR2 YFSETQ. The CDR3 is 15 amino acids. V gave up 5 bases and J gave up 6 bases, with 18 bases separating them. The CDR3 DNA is TGCGCCAGCAGGGCATCTGGACAGATTGCAAACACCATATATTTT. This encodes CASRASGQIANTIYF.

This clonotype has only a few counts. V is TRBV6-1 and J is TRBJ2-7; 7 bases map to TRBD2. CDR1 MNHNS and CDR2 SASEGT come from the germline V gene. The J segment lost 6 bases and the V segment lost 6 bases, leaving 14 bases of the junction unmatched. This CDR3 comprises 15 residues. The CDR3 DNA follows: TGTGCCAGCAGCGTTGGAACCAGCGGGAAGGGCGAGCAGTACTTC. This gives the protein CASSVGTSGKGEQYF.

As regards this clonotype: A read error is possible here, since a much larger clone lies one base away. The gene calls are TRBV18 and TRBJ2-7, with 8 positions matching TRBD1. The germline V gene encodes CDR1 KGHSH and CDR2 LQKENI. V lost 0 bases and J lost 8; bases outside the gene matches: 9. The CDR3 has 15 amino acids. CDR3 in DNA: TGTGCCAGCTCACCACCGTCGGGCAGGGGGCGCAAGCAGTACTTC. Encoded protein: CASSPPSGRGRKQYF.

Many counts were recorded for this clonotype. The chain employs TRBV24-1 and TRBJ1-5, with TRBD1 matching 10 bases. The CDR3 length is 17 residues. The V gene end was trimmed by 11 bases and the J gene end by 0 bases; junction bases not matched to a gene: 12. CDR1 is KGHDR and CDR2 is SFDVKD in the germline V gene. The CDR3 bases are TGTGCCAACGGGCGGGAGACAGGGGGCCTTAGCAATCAGCCCCAGCATTTT. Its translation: CANGRETGGLSNQPQHF.

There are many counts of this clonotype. CDR3: CASSLLIAGATDTQYF. In nucleotides, the CDR3 is TGTGCCAGCAGCTTACTCATCGCGGGAGCCACAGATACGCAGTATTTT. This chain connects TRBV7-8 to TRBJ2-3, with 7 bases identical to TRBD2. The CDR3 has 16 residues. J was trimmed by 2 bases and V by 2 bases; bases with no gene match: 7. CDR1 and CDR2 from the germline V gene are SGHVS and FQNEAQ.

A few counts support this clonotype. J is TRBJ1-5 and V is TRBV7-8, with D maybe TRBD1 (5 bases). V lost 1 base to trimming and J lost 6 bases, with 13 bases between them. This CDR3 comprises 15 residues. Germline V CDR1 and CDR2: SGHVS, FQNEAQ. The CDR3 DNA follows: TGTGCCAGCAGCTTAGTGCAGGGCGGGGGTCAGCCCCAGCATTTT. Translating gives CASSLVQGGGQPQHF.

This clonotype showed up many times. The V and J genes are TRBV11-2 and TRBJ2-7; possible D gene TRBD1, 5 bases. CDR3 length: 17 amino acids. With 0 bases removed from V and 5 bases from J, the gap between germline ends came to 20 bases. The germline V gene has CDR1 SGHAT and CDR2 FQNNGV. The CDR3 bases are TGTGCCAGCAGCTTAGATTACGCCCCAGGGTCGGTCCACGAGCAGTACTTC. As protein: CASSLDYAPGSVHEQYF.

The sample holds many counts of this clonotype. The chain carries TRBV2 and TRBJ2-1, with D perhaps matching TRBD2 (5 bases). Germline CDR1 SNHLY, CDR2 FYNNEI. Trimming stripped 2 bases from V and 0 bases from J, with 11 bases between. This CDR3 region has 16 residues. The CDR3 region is CASSELKRSSYNEQFF. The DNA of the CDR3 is TGTGCCAGCAGTGAATTGAAGCGGAGCTCCTACAATGAGCAGTTCTTC.

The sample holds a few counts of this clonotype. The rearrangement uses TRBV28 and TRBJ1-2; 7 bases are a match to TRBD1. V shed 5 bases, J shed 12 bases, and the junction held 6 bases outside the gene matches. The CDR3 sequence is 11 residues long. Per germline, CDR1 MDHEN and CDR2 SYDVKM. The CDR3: CASSTQGWNTF. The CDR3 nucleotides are TGTGCCAGCAGTACACAGGGGTGGAACACCTTC.

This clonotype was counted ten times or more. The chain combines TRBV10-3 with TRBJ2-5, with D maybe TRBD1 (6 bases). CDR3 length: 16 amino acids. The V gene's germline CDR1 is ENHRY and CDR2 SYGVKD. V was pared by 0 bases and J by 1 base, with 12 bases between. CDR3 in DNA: TGTGCCATCAGTGAGTCTTCCGGGACATTCCAAGAGACCCAGTACTTC. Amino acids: CAISESSGTFQETQYF.

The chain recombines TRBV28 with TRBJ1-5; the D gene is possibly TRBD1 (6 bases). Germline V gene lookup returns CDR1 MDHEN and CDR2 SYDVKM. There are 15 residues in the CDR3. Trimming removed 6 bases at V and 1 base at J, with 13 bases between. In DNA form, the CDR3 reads TGTGCCAGCAGAGTAGGGGGGAACAGCAATCAGCCCCAGCATTTT. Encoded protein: CASRVGGNSNQPQHF.

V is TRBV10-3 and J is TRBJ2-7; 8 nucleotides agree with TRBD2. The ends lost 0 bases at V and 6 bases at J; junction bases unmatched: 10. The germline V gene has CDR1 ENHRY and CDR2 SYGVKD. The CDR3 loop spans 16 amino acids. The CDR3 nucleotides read TGTGCCATCAGTGAGTCGACGGGAGGGCCCAGGCGCGAGCAGTACTTC. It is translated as CAISESTGGPRREQYF.

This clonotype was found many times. In DNA form, the CDR3 reads TGTGCCAGCAGCCAAGACCGGGTCGAGCAGTACTTC. Translation gives CASSQDRVEQYF. The V gene is TRBV3-1, the J gene TRBJ2-7; no clear D. This CDR3 has 12 amino acids. From germline, CDR1 is LGHDT and CDR2 YNNKEL (reference sequence). V lost 0 bases to trimming and J lost 6 bases, with 6 bases between them.

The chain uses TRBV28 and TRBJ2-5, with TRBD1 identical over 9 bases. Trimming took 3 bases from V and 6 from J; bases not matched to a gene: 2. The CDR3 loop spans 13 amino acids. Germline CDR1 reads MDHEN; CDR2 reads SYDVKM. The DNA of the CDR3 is TGTGCCAGCAGTTTCGGGACAGGGAAGACCCAGTACTTC. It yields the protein CASSFGTGKTQYF.

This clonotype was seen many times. CDR3 nucleotide sequence: TGCAGCGTTGAAGTACAGCTGAACACTGAAGCTTTCTTT. Translation: CSVEVQLNTEAFF. This chain joins TRBV29-1 and TRBJ1-1; no definite D call. This CDR3 is 13 amino acids long. The V and J ends lost 1 base and 0 bases respectively, with 6 bases between them. Germline V lookup: CDR1 SQVTM, CDR2 ANQGSEA.

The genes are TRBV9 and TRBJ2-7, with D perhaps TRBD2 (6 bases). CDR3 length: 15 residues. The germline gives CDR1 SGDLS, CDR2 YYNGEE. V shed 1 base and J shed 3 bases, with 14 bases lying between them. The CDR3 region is CASSVFDGTGYEQYF. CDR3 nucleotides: TGTGCCAGCAGCGTATTTGACGGGACTGGCTACGAGCAGTACTTC.

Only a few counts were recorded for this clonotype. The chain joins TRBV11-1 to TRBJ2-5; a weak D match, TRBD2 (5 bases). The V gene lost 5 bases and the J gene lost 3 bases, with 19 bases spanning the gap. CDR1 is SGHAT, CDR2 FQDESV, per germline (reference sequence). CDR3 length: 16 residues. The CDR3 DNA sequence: TGTGCCAGCAGCGGTAGAGGGAGAGTTTGGGAAGAGACCCAGTACTTC. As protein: CASSGRGRVWEETQYF. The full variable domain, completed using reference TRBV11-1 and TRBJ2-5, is EAEVAQSPRYKITEKSQAVAFWCDPISGHATLYWYRQILGQGPELLVQFQDESVVDDSQLPKDRFSAERLKGVDSTLKIQPAELGDSAMYLCASSGRGRVWEETQYFGPGTRLLVL.